This entry concerns a single T cell receptor beta chain. Its antigen is currently unknown. This record belongs to a study of cytomegalovirus exposure and HLA in healthy donors. 13 Jbeta primers and 60 Vbeta primers were used for the PCR. Some clones are missing from TCRdb's copy, which holds only in-frame ones; the method was immunoSEQ multiplex PCR. The sample includes more than 95,000 clones, roughly 83% seen only once; the top ten take around 4.5%. General study results and limits: The HLA-A and HLA-B alleles of most subjects were reportedly predicted accurately from TCR beta sequences. A cluster of highly shared sequence variants was likely a sequencing artifact. For TCR beta chains, V- and J-gene trimming was later linked to a missense DCLRE1C variant.

The sequence came from a man younger than 45 in good health and CMV-seropositive. Sequencing used PBMCs.

The CDR3 bases are TGTGCCTGGAGTGTCGGGATGAACACTGAAGCTTTCTTT. It yields the protein CAWSVGMNTEAFF. V usage is TRBV30 and J usage is TRBJ1-1; D uncertain. Germline-derived CDR1 and CDR2 are GTSNPN and SVGIG (reference sequence). Trimming removed 0 bases from V and 0 bases from J, with 5 bases in between. This CDR3 region has 13 residues.